The entry below gives a single T cell receptor (beta chain) sequence along with its context. This sample is part of a study of cytotoxic CD8 clonotypes in ibrutinib-treated CLL. Repertoires were generated with immunoSEQ multiplex PCR, while TCRdb's copy carries only in-frame clones and drops some. In the table there are 200,000 to 250,000 clones, 70% of which are singletons. The V segment lost 2 bases and the J segment 6 bases; nucleotides outside the gene matches: 19. The CDR3 extends over 18 amino acids. Germline V lookup: CDR1 SGHAT, CDR2 FQNNGV. This clonotype was obtained from a human donor with chronic lymphocytic leukemia. The material sequenced was PBMCs, taken after 24 months of ibrutinib treatment. V and J are TRBV11-2 and TRBJ2-7; 7 bases match TRBD1. The CDR3 is CASSLRSGGIRSPSEQYF. The DNA of the CDR3 is TGTGCCAGCAGCTTAAGGTCAGGGGGTATTCGGTCTCCTTCCGAGCAGTACTTC.